What follows describes a single T cell receptor beta chain. Its target is unknown. Other DNA sequences in this sample translate to the same CDR3. This entry comes from a study of cytomegalovirus exposure and HLA in healthy donors. Germline V CDR1 and CDR2: MNHNS, SASEGT. The CDR3 extends over 14 amino acids. The ends were cut back, 2 bases at V and 0 bases at J, with 5 bases in the middle. Amplification used 60 Vbeta primers and 13 Jbeta primers. How the authors handled the data: Later analysis identified tens of millions of unique TCR beta chains, roughly 11 million shared. Profiled with immunoSEQ multiplex PCR; TCRdb holds only in-frame clones, not every one. The V and J calls and the clone size are those of that table, but D and trimming were determined from the DNA. The data show about 130,000 clones, about 73% seen once. Regarding the study as a whole: A link between a missense DCLRE1C variant and TCR beta V- and J-gene trimming emerged from a later analysis. A later analysis found most CMV-associated TCR beta chains apparently HLA-restricted. By HLA locus, TCR association rates varied in a later analysis, with DRB1 showing the most and HLA-C the fewest.

The genes are TRBV6-1 and TRBJ1-3; no reliable D call. The sample comprised PBMCs. The source is a woman between 45 and 60 years old in good health and CMV-seropositive. CDR3 residues: CASSERVSGNTIYF. For the CDR3, the DNA is TGTGCCAGCAGTGAACGAGTCTCTGGAAACACCATATATTTT.